Given below is one T cell receptor beta chain in context. Trimming left V 5 bases short and J 2 bases short, with 13 bases between. The CDR3 contains 13 residues. Germline CDR1 is GTSNPN and CDR2 is SVGIG (reference sequence). The source of the sample is a study of T cell responses to AZD1222 COVID-19 vaccine. Method: immunoSEQ multiplex PCR; TCRdb's copy keeps in-frame clones and lacks some. The repertoire consists of tens of thousands of clones, with roughly nine tenths occurring once and the leading ten covering 4.2%. This rearrangement joins TRBV30 to TRBJ2-7, with D tentatively TRBD1 (6 bases). The sequence came from an adult in good health. Material: peripheral blood, obtained on day 0 of AZD1222 vaccination. CDR3 amino acids: CAWFEPGAYEQYF. As DNA, the CDR3 is TGTGCCTGGTTCGAGCCAGGGGCCTACGAGCAGTACTTC.